This T cell receptor beta chain was obtained from a study of blood T cell repertoires in COVID-19. Study-wide background: The study drew acute and convalescent COVID-19 samples from the United States, Italy and Spain. T cells, B-cell-depleted T cells, or PBMCs provided the cDNA or gDNA that served as material.

Followed longitudinally, the Seattle patients had been enrolled during active infection. Here immunoSEQ multiplex PCR was the method, and the copy in TCRdb shows in-frame clones only, minus some. The sample yields 250,000 to 300,000 clones, about nine tenths seen once. V was cut by 5 bases and J by 4 bases, with 17 bases left in between. CDR1 is SGHNT and CDR2 is YENEEA in the germline V gene. There are 15 residues in the CDR3. The chain uses TRBV11-3 and TRBJ2-5; TRBD2 is a possible D gene (7 bases). Sequencing was performed on peripheral blood. The sequence derives from a woman younger than 45 with COVID-19, enrolled during active disease. The CDR3 loop is CASSPGGGVPETQYF. CDR3 sequence (DNA): TGTGCCAGCAGCCCGGGGGGCGGAGTCCCAGAGACCCAGTACTTC.